This TCR beta chain was sequenced for a study of spatial heterogeneity in lung cancer. The CDR3 is made up of 15 amino acids. Looked up from germline, CDR1 is MNHEY and CDR2 is SVGAGI. The germline V and J ends were trimmed by 0 bases and 1 base, with 9 bases remaining between them. This clonotype was seen at least ten times. Its matching antigen is unknown. Time point denoted: sample taken at primary tumor resection. The study, taken as a whole, reports: Tumoral mutation counts were tracked by counts of expanded intratumoral alpha and beta TCRs.

TCRdb reprocessed the 5' RACE reads via MiXCR and lists one record per CDR3 protein. The sample lists 5,400 or so distinct CDR3 sequences, roughly 6.4% occurring once. The receptor was isolated from a male donor with early-stage non-small cell lung cancer. The chain uses TRBV6-5 and TRBJ1-1, with no clear D. The source was lung tumor tissue, collected at surgery. CDR3 nucleotide sequence: TGTGCCAGCAGTTACTCGATAAATTCGAACACTGAAGCTTTCTTT. It codes for CASSYSINSNTEAFF.